This is a list of T cell receptor beta chains from one sample in a study of blood T cells in healthy people across ages. TCRdb passed the 5' RACE reads through MiXCR, listing each CDR3 protein once. Found here are fewer than 950,000 distinct CDR3 sequences, approximately 55% of them singletons; the top ten hold about 42%. The sequenced material came from blood. These TCRs come from a man older than 75 in good health. CDR3s include the opening cysteine and the closing phenylalanine or tryptophan. Each record gives: V gene, J gene, D gene, clone size, CDR3 DNA, CDR3 protein. The D gene is left open where the match is weak. Only some rows state a clone size, as once, few, many or a class for expanded clones.

V gene: TRBV19; J gene: TRBJ2-4; D gene: -; clone size: -; CDR3 DNA: TGTGCCAGTAGTATCAGCGAGCCAGCCAAAAACATTCAGTACTTC; CDR3 protein: CASSISEPAKNIQYF
V gene: TRBV12-3/TRBV12-4; J gene: TRBJ2-3; D gene: -; clone size: -; CDR3 DNA: TGTGCCAGCAGCCCCCTCCGGGGAGACGCGTATTTT; CDR3 protein: CASSPLRGDAYF
V gene: TRBV29-1; J gene: TRBJ1-2; D gene: TRBD1; clone size: few; CDR3 DNA: TGCAGCGCATCGGACAGGGGGCGAGGCTACACCTTC; CDR3 protein: CSASDRGRGYTF
V gene: TRBV6-1; J gene: TRBJ2-1; D gene: -; clone size: -; CDR3 DNA: TGTGCCAGCAGTCCTGGGACTCTCCAGGGTGAGCAGTTCTTC; CDR3 protein: CASSPGTLQGEQFF
V gene: TRBV20-1; J gene: TRBJ2-7; D gene: TRBD1; clone size: few; CDR3 DNA: TGCAGTGCTAGAGTCGTCCTCGGGACAGGCCACGAGCAGTACTTC; CDR3 protein: CSARVVLGTGHEQYF
V gene: TRBV28; J gene: TRBJ2-7; D gene: -; clone size: -; CDR3 DNA: TGTGCCAGCGTAAATACAGGGCCACAGAACCGTAGGCAGTACTTC; CDR3 protein: CASVNTGPQNRRQYF
V gene: TRBV9; J gene: TRBJ2-7; D gene: -; clone size: -; CDR3 DNA: TGTGCCAGCAGTAGAGAGGACGGATACGAGCAGTACTTC; CDR3 protein: CASSREDGYEQYF
V gene: TRBV6-2/TRBV6-3; J gene: TRBJ2-1; D gene: TRBD1; clone size: -; CDR3 DNA: TGTGCCAGCAGTTACTCTGGGACAGTTGGGTTCTTC; CDR3 protein: CASSYSGTVGFF
V gene: TRBV12-3/TRBV12-4; J gene: TRBJ2-1; D gene: -; clone size: -; CDR3 DNA: TGTGCCAGCAGTCCCCGGGCTAGTGCCCATGGTGAGCAGTTCTTC; CDR3 protein: CASSPRASAHGEQFF
V gene: TRBV20-1; J gene: TRBJ2-1; D gene: -; clone size: -; CDR3 DNA: TGCAGTGCTTTGGGAACTAGAAGCATTTGGGACAATGAGCAGTTCTTC; CDR3 protein: CSALGTRSIWDNEQFF
V gene: TRBV20-1; J gene: TRBJ2-6; D gene: -; clone size: -; CDR3 DNA: TGCAGTGCTAGAGTAAGCAGGCAGGGAGAACCTGGGGCCAACGTCCTGACTTTC; CDR3 protein: CSARVSRQGEPGANVLTF
V gene: TRBV20-1; J gene: TRBJ2-7; D gene: TRBD1; clone size: once; CDR3 DNA: TGCAGTGCTAGGGAGGACAGGGCCTGGTCCTACGAGCAGTACTTC; CDR3 protein: CSAREDRAWSYEQYF
V gene: TRBV12-3/TRBV12-4; J gene: TRBJ2-7; D gene: -; clone size: -; CDR3 DNA: TGTGCCAGCAGGAGGACACCCTGGAGCGACGAGCAGTACTTC; CDR3 protein: CASRRTPWSDEQYF
V gene: TRBV7-9; J gene: TRBJ2-1; D gene: TRBD2; clone size: -; CDR3 DNA: TGTGCCAGCAGCTTAGCACTGGGGCTAGCGGGAGGTTTATACAATGAGCAGTTCTTC; CDR3 protein: CASSLALGLAGGLYNEQFF
V gene: TRBV5-1; J gene: TRBJ2-5; D gene: -; clone size: -; CDR3 DNA: TGCGCCAGCAGCTTGCTCGGAAGTCAAGAGACCCAGTACTTC; CDR3 protein: CASSLLGSQETQYF
V gene: TRBV6-2/TRBV6-3; J gene: TRBJ2-4; D gene: TRBD2; clone size: -; CDR3 DNA: TGTGCCAGCAGTTACGGGACTAGCGGGACGAGGGAGTACTTC; CDR3 protein: CASSYGTSGTREYF
V gene: TRBV3-1; J gene: TRBJ1-2; D gene: -; clone size: -; CDR3 DNA: TGTGCCAGCAGCCAAGATGATAAGGGGGCTAACTATGGCTACACCTTC; CDR3 protein: CASSQDDKGANYGYTF
V gene: TRBV9; J gene: TRBJ1-2; D gene: -; clone size: -; CDR3 DNA: TGTGCCAGCAGCCCCCCAGAGAATGGCTACACCTTC; CDR3 protein: CASSPPENGYTF
V gene: TRBV4-2; J gene: TRBJ2-3; D gene: TRBD2; clone size: few; CDR3 DNA: TGTGCCAGCAGCCAAGAGGACCCTAGCGGGAGCCCCGGCAGATACGCGTATTTT; CDR3 protein: CASSQEDPSGSPGRYAYF
V gene: TRBV24-1; J gene: TRBJ2-7; D gene: -; clone size: few; CDR3 DNA: TGTGCCACCAGTGACAACCCCTCGGACGAGCAGTACTTC; CDR3 protein: CATSDNPSDEQYF
V gene: TRBV5-1; J gene: TRBJ2-3; D gene: -; clone size: once; CDR3 DNA: TGCGCCAGCAGCTTGAATGGCCTTAGCACAGATACGCAGTATTTT; CDR3 protein: CASSLNGLSTDTQYF
V gene: TRBV21-1; J gene: TRBJ2-4; D gene: -; clone size: -; CDR3 DNA: TGTGCCAGCAGCAAAGAGCCCGGGGTAGCCAAAAACATTCAGTACTTC; CDR3 protein: CASSKEPGVAKNIQYF
V gene: TRBV6-5; J gene: TRBJ2-5; D gene: TRBD2; clone size: -; CDR3 DNA: TGTGCCAGCAGGACCCCGGGGGGAGGTTTGTTCTTC; CDR3 protein: CASRTPGGGLFF
V gene: TRBV6-5; J gene: TRBJ2-3; D gene: TRBD1; clone size: few; CDR3 DNA: TGTGCCAGCAGTTACCGGGGGACAGGGGGACAGACAAAGCACAGATACGCGTATTTT; CDR3 protein: CASSYRGTGGQTKHRYAYF
V gene: TRBV7-9; J gene: TRBJ2-1; D gene: -; clone size: -; CDR3 DNA: TGTGCCAGCAGCTTAGGAGCGGCTGGCTCCTACAATGGGCAGTTCTTC; CDR3 protein: CASSLGAAGSYNGQFF
V gene: TRBV7-3; J gene: TRBJ1-6; D gene: -; clone size: few; CDR3 DNA: TGTGCCAGCAGCTTCGCGCCGGGAGGCGGTTCACCCCTCCACTTT; CDR3 protein: CASSFAPGGGSPLHF
V gene: TRBV5-1; J gene: TRBJ2-7; D gene: TRBD1; clone size: -; CDR3 DNA: TGCGCCAGCAGCTTGGCCCGGGACAGGATCTCCTACGAGCAGTACTTC; CDR3 protein: CASSLARDRISYEQYF
V gene: TRBV2; J gene: TRBJ1-2; D gene: -; clone size: once; CDR3 DNA: TGTGCCAGCACCCAGACAGCCTATGGCTACACCTTC; CDR3 protein: CASTQTAYGYTF
V gene: TRBV4-1; J gene: TRBJ2-3; D gene: -; clone size: few; CDR3 DNA: TGCGCCAGCAGCCAAGAGTTCATGGAGAGATACGCGTATTTT; CDR3 protein: CASSQEFMERYAYF
V gene: TRBV28; J gene: TRBJ2-5; D gene: TRBD1; clone size: -; CDR3 DNA: TGTGCCAGCAGTCCCGGGACAGGTAACGAAGAGACCCAGTACTTC; CDR3 protein: CASSPGTGNEETQYF
V gene: TRBV24-1; J gene: TRBJ1-5; D gene: TRBD1; clone size: -; CDR3 DNA: TGTGCCACCAGAGCAGGGGGCCGGGACAATCAGCCCCAGCATTTT; CDR3 protein: CATRAGGRDNQPQHF
V gene: TRBV7-2; J gene: TRBJ2-3; D gene: -; clone size: -; CDR3 DNA: TGTGCCAGCAGCTCTAGGACCGACAGATACGCGTATTTT; CDR3 protein: CASSSRTDRYAYF
V gene: TRBV5-6; J gene: TRBJ2-2; D gene: -; clone size: few; CDR3 DNA: TGTGCCAGCAGCCGGACCGGGGAGCTGTTTTTT; CDR3 protein: CASSRTGELFF
V gene: TRBV18; J gene: TRBJ2-3; D gene: -; clone size: once; CDR3 DNA: TGTGTCAGCTCTCGAGGACAAGACACAGATACGCAGTATTTT; CDR3 protein: CVSSRGQDTDTQYF
V gene: TRBV20-1; J gene: TRBJ2-1; D gene: TRBD2; clone size: once; CDR3 DNA: TGCAGTGCTGGAAGGCCTAGCGGGTCCCCTGAGGGGCAGTTCTTC; CDR3 protein: CSAGRPSGSPEGQFF
V gene: TRBV7-2; J gene: TRBJ2-1; D gene: -; clone size: few; CDR3 DNA: TGTGCCAGCAGCCCGATGGGGCGGGACGGTGAGCAGTTCTTC; CDR3 protein: CASSPMGRDGEQFF
V gene: TRBV5-1; J gene: TRBJ2-7; D gene: TRBD2; clone size: few; CDR3 DNA: TGCGCCAGCAGCGGGGATAGCGGGACCTACGAGCAGTACTTC; CDR3 protein: CASSGDSGTYEQYF
V gene: TRBV6-1; J gene: TRBJ2-1; D gene: TRBD1; clone size: -; CDR3 DNA: TGTGCCAGCAGTGAAGGGACAGGGGGCATCGGTGAGCAGTTCTTC; CDR3 protein: CASSEGTGGIGEQFF
V gene: TRBV5-4; J gene: TRBJ2-1; D gene: TRBD2; clone size: -; CDR3 DNA: TGTGCCAGCAGCTTGGAGGCGGGAGTTGGGTTGGTCTACTCCTACAATGAGCAGTTCTTC; CDR3 protein: CASSLEAGVGLVYSYNEQFF